A single sample gave rise to the 2 T cell receptor beta chains below, sequenced in a study of shared clonotypes between healthy human individuals. Sequencing was performed with immunoSEQ multiplex PCR; in TCRdb, only in-frame clones are kept and a portion is missing. The sample has about 2.3 million clones; just under 95% are singletons. The sequenced sample consisted of naive CD4+ T cells from PBMCs. The subset: CD45RA+ positively selected. The receptors originated from a man between 18 and 35 years old in good health. Some clones in this sample may be carry-over from other donors' samples.

A remark on this clone: The same CDR3 also results from other DNA sequences found in this sample. This chain joins TRBV5-1 and TRBJ2-1; 12 bases are shared with TRBD2. Unmatched junction bases numbered 3, after V lost 4 bases and J lost 7 bases. The CDR3 consists of 14 residues. Germline V gives CDR1 SGHRS, CDR2 YFSETQ. CDR3 sequence: CASSPGTSGNEQFF. For the CDR3, the DNA is TGCGCCAGCAGCCCAGGGACTAGCGGGAATGAGCAGTTCTTC.

V usage is TRBV27 and J usage is TRBJ1-6, with TRBD1 as a possible D gene (6 bases). The CDR3 spans 17 residues. Germline lookup yields CDR1 MNHEY and CDR2 SMNVEV (reference sequence). Trimming removed 5 bases at V and 10 bases at J, with 24 bases between. CDR3 residues: CASSAIQGRGSGSPLHF. As DNA, the CDR3 is TGTGCCAGCAGTGCCATACAGGGAAGGGGGTCCGGGTCACCCCTCCACTTT.